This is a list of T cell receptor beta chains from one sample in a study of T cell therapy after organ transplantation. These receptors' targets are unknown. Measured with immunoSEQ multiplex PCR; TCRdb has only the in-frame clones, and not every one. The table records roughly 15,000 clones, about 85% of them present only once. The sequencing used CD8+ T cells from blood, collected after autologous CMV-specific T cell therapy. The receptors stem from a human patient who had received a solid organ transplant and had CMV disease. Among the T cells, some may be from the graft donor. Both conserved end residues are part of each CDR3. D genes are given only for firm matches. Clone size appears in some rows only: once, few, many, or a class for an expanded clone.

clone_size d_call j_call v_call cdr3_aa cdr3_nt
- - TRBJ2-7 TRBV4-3 CASSQAHQQGDEQYF TGCGCCAGCAGCCAAGCCCATCAGCAGGGAGACGAGCAGTACTTC
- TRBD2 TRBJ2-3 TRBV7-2 CASSLARGSTDTQYF TGTGCCAGCAGCTTAGCGCGGGGGAGCACAGATACGCAGTATTTT
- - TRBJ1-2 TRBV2 CASNRGGPANYGYTF TGTGCCAGCAATAGGGGGGGGCCCGCTAACTATGGCTACACCTTC
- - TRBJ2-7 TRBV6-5 CASSYAGSLYEQYF TGTGCCAGCAGTTACGCCGGGTCTCTCTACGAGCAGTACTTC
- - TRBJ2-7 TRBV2 CASSDLGPLIGYEQYF TGTGCCAGCAGTGACCTCGGACCGCTAATTGGATACGAACAGTACTTC
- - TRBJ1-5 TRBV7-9 CASSLAHQPQHF TGTGCCAGCAGCTTAGCCCATCAGCCCCAGCATTTT
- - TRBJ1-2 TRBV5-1 CASSLGQNPNYGYTF TGCGCCAGCAGCTTGGGCCAGAATCCTAACTATGGCTACACCTTC
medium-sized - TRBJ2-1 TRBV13 CASSALGQHNEQFF TGTGCCAGCAGCGCGCTCGGACAGCACAATGAGCAGTTCTTC
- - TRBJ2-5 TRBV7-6 CASSLYGQTGGETQYF TGTGCCAGCAGCTTATATGGTCAAACCGGAGGAGAGACCCAGTACTTC
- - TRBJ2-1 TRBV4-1 CASSLKLRDTLGGEQFF TGCGCCAGCAGCCTTAAGCTCCGGGACACCCTAGGGGGTGAGCAGTTCTTC
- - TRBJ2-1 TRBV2 CASSDLFDLGHYNEQFF TGTGCCAGCAGTGATCTATTTGATCTGGGACATTACAATGAGCAGTTCTTC
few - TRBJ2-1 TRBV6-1 CASSDLAEPYNEQFF TGTGCCAGCAGTGATTTAGCGGAGCCTTACAATGAGCAGTTCTTC
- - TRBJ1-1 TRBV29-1 CSVPAPSEAFF TGCAGCGTTCCCGCACCGAGCGAAGCTTTCTTT
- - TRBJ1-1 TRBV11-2 CASSDDLGGGWTEAFF TGTGCCAGCAGCGATGACCTAGGGGGGGGATGGACTGAAGCTTTCTTT
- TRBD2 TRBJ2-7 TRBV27 CASSWTSGSVGYEQYF TGTGCCAGCAGTTGGACTAGCGGGTCCGTCGGGTACGAGCAGTACTTC
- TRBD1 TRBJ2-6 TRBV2 CAARDRAAGANVLTF TGTGCCGCGAGAGACAGGGCGGCTGGGGCCAACGTCCTGACTTTC
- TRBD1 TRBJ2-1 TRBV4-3 CASSQDFGDRDYSEQFF TGCGCCAGCAGCCAAGATTTCGGGGACAGGGACTATAGTGAGCAGTTCTTC
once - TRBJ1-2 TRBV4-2 CASSQEVGVVGYTF TGTGCCAGCAGCCAAGAGGTAGGGGTAGTTGGCTACACCTTC
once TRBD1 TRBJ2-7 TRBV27 CASSPGTGPYEQYF TGTGCCAGCAGCCCCGGGACAGGGCCCTACGAGCAGTACTTC
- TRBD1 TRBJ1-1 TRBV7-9 CASSLHPTGGRMNTEAFF TGTGCCAGCAGCTTACACCCGACAGGGGGCCGCATGAACACTGAAGCTTTCTTT